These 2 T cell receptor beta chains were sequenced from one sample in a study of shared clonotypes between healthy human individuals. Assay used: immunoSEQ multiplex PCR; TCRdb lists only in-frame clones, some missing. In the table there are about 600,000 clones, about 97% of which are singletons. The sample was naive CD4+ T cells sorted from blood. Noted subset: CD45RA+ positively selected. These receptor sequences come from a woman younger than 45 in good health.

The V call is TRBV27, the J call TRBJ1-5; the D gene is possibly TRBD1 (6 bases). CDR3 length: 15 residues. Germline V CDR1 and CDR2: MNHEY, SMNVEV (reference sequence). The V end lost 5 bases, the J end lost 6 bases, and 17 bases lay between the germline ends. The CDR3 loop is CASSPKTGSRQPQHF. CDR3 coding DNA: TGTGCCAGCAGTCCTAAGACAGGTTCCCGTCAGCCCCAGCATTTT.

The CDR3 nucleotides read TGTGCCAGCAGTACGACAGGGGGGCCAAATGAAAAACTGTTTTTT. It is translated as CASSTTGGPNEKLFF. The chain recombines TRBV28 with TRBJ1-4; 9 positions match TRBD1. The CDR3 runs to 15 residues. Germline V gene sequence: CDR1 MDHEN, CDR2 SYDVKM. The V and J ends lost 5 bases and 5 bases, in that order; junction bases with no gene match: 6. Based on the CDR3 plus reference TRBV28 and TRBJ1-4, the full variable domain is DVKVTQSSRYLVKRTGEKVFLECVQDMDHENMFWYRQDPGLGLRLIYFSYDVKMKEKGDIPEGYSVSREKKERFSLILESASTNQTSMYLCASSTTGGPNEKLFFGSGTQLSVL.